One T cell receptor (beta chain) is described in this entry. Its antigen remains unidentified. The data were taken from a study of early T cells in non-severe SARS-CoV-2 infection. For the study at large: Alpha and beta chains were unpaired, from unsorted whole-blood bulk RNA. Study-wide points: The study's VDJdb matching favored anti-spike CD8 responses and missed private and CD4 specificities.

Attached unique molecular identifiers marked individual cDNA molecules. TCRdb reprocessed the 5' RACE reads via MiXCR and lists one record per CDR3 protein. The repertoire consists of about 71,000 distinct CDR3 sequences, with 9.5% to 15% occurring once and the leading ten covering 2.5% to 3.5%. CDR1 is SGHAT, CDR2 FQNNGV, per germline. The length of the CDR3 is 11 residues. Trimming took off 4 bases at V and 8 bases at J, with 5 bases between the two ends. The chain is built from TRBV11-2 and TRBJ1-4; D ambiguous. The TCR was taken from an adult who was a healthcare worker with PCR-confirmed SARS-CoV-2 infection or an uninfected control (not recorded which). Sequenced material: whole blood, taken at baseline. In nucleotides, the CDR3 is TGTGCCAGCAGCTCGCAAGAAAAACTGTTTTTT. As protein: CASSSQEKLFF.